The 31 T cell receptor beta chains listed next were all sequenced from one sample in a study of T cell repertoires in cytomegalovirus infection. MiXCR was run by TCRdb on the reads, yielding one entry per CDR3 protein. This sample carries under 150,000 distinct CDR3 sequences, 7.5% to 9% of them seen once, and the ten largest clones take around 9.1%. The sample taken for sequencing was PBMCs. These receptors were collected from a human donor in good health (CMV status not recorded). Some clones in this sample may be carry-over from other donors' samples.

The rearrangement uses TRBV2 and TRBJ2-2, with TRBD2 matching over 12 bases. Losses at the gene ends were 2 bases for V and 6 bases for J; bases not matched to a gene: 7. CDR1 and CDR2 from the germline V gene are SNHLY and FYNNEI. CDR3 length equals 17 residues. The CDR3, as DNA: TGTGCCAGCAGTGAATCGGCTAGCGGGGGGGCCGCCGGGGAGCTGTTTTTT. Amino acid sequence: CASSESASGGAAGELFF.

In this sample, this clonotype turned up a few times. The CDR3 DNA sequence: TGTGCCAGCAGTTTAGGGGCAGCCCCCCATCAGCCCCAGCATTTT. This sequence encodes CASSLGAAPHQPQHF. The V call is TRBV27, the J call TRBJ1-5, with a weak D call TRBD1 (5 bases). Germline V gene sequence: CDR1 MNHEY, CDR2 SMNVEV (reference sequence). V was cut by 2 bases and J by 5 bases, with 13 bases left in between. The CDR3 contains 15 residues.

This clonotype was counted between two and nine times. The CDR3 is CASSPGTGGVGANVLTF. The CDR3 DNA sequence: TGTGCCAGCAGCCCCGGGACAGGGGGCGTTGGGGCCAACGTCCTGACTTTC. The chain is built from TRBV7-6 and TRBJ2-6, with 12 bases that match TRBD1. Unmatched junction bases numbered 5, after V lost 5 bases and J lost 3 bases. The CDR3 covers 17 residues. From germline, CDR1 is SGHVS and CDR2 FNYEAQ.

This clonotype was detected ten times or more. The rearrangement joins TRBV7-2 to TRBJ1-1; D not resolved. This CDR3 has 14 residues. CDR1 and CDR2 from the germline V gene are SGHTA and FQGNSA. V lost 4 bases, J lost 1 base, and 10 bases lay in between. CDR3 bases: TGTGCCAGCAGCTCAATCCCAGAGAACACTGAAGCTTTCTTT. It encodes CASSSIPENTEAFF.

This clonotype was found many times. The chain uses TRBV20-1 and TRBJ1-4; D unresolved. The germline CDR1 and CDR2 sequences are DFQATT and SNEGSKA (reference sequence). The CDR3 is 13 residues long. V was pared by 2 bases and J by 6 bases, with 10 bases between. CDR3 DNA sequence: TGCAGTGCTAGACCCCCCGACCATGAAAAACTGTTTTTT. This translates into CSARPPDHEKLFF.

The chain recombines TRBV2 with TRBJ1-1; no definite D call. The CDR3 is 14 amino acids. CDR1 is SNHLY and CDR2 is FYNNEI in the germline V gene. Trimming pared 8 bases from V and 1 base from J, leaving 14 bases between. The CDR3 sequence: CASAPPTTNTEAFF. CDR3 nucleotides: TGTGCCAGCGCCCCTCCAACGACGAACACTGAAGCTTTCTTT.

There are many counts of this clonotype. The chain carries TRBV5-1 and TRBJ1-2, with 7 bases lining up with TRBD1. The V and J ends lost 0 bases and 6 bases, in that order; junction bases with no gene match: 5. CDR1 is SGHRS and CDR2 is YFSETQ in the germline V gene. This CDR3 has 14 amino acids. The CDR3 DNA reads TGCGCCAGCAGCTTGGAGGGGGCGCGGAATGGCTACACCTTC. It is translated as CASSLEGARNGYTF.

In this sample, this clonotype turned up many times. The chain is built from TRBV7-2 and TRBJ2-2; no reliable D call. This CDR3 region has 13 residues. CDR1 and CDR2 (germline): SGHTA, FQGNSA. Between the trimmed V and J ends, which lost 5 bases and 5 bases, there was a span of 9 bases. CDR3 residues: CASSPQLTGELFF. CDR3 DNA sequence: TGTGCCAGCAGCCCACAGTTAACCGGGGAGCTGTTTTTT.

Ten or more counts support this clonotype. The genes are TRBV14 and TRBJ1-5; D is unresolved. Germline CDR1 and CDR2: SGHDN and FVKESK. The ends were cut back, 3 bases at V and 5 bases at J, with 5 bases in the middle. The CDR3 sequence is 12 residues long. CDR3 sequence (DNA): TGTGCCAGCAGCCAGGGCCATCAGCCCCAGCATTTT. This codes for CASSQGHQPQHF.

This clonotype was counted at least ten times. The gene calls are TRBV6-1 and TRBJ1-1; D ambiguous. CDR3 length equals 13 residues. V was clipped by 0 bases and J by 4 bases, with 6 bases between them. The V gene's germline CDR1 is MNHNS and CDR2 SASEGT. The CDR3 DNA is TGTGCCAGCAGTGAAGCCAGGTCCACTGAAGCTTTCTTT. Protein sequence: CASSEARSTEAFF.

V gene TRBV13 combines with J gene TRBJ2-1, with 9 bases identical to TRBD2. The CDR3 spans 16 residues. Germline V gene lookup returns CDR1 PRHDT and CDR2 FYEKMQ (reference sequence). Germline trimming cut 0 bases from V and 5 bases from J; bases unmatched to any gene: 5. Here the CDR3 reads CASSLGLAGQDNEQFF. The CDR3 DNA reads TGTGCCAGCAGCTTAGGCCTAGCGGGGCAAGACAATGAGCAGTTCTTC.

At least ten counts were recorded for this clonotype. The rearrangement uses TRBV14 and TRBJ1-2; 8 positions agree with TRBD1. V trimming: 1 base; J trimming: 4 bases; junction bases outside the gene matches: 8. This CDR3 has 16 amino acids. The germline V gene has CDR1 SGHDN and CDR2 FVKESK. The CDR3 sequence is CASSQAGTGVSYGYTF. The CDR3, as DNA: TGTGCCAGCAGCCAAGCCGGGACAGGCGTATCCTATGGCTACACCTTC.

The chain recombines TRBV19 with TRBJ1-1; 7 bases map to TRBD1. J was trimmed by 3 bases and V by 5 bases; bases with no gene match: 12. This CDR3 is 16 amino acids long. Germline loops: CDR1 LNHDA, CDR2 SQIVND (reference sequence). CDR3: CASSPGRGTVDTEAFF. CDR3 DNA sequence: TGTGCCAGTAGTCCGGGCCGGGGGACAGTAGACACTGAAGCTTTCTTT.

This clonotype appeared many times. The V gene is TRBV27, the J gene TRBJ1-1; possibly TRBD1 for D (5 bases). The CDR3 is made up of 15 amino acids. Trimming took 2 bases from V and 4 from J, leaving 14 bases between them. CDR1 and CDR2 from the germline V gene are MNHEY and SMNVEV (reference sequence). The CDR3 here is CASSLSQGGFTEAFF. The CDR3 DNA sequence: TGTGCCAGCAGTTTAAGTCAGGGCGGTTTCACTGAAGCTTTCTTT.

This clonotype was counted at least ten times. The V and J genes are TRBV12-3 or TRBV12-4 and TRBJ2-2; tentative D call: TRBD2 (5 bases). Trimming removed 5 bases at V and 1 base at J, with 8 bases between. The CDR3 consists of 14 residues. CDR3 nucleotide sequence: TGTGCCAGCAGTCTCGGACTGAACACCGGGGAGCTGTTTTTT. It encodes CASSLGLNTGELFF.

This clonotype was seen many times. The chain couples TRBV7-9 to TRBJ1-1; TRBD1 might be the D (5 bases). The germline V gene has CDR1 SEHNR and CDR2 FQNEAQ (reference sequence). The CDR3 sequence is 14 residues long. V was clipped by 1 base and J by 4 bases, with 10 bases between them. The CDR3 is CASSLVDDSTEAFF. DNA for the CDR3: TGTGCCAGCAGCTTAGTTGACGACAGCACTGAAGCTTTCTTT.

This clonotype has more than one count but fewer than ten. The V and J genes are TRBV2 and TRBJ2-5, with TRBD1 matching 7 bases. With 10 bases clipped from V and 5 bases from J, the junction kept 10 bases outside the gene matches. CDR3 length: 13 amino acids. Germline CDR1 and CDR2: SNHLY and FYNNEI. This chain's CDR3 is CAKIQGEGETQYF. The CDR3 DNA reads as TGTGCCAAGATCCAGGGGGAAGGGGAGACCCAGTACTTC. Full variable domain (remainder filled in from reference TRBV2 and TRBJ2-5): EPEVTQTPSHQVTQMGQEVILRCVPISNHLYFYWYRQILGQKVEFLVSFYNNEISEKSEIFDDQFSVERPDGSNFTLKIRSTKLEDSAMYFCAKIQGEGETQYFGPGTRLLVL.

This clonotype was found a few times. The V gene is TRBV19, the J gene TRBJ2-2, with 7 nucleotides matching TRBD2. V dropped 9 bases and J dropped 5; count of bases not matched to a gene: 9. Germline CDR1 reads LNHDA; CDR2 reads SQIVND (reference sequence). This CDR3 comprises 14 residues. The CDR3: CASMTGGNTGELFF. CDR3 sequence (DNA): TGTGCCAGCATGACCGGGGGGAATACCGGGGAGCTGTTTTTT.

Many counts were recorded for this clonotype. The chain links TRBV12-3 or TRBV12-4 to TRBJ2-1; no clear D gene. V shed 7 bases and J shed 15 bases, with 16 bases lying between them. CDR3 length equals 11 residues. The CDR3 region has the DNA TGTGCCAGCACAAAACTCGACACGCGGTTCTTC. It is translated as CASTKLDTRFF.

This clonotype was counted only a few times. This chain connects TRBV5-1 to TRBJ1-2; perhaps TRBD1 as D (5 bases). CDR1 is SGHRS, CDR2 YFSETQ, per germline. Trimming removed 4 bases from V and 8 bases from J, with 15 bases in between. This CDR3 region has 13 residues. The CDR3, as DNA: TGCGCCAGCAGCCCTGATGGGGACGCGGGCTACACCTTC. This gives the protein CASSPDGDAGYTF.

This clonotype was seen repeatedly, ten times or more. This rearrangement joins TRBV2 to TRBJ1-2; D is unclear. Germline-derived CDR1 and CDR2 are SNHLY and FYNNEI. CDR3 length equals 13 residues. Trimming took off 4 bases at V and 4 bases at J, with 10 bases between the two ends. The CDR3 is CASSAGKGYGYTF. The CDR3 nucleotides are TGTGCCAGCAGTGCTGGGAAGGGCTATGGCTACACCTTC.

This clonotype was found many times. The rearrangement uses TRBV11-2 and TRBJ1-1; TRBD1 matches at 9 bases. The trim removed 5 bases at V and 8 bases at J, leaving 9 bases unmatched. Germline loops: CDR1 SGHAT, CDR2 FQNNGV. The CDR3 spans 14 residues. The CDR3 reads CASSRTGQGAEAFF. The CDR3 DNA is TGTGCCAGCAGCCGTACGGGACAGGGAGCAGAAGCTTTCTTT.

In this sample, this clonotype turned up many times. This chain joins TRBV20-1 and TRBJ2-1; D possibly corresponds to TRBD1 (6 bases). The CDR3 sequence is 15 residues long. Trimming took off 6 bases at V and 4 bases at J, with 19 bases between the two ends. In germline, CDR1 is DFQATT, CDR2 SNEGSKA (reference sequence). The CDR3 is CSAPKGRGQYNEQFF. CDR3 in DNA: TGCAGTGCCCCCAAGGGACGGGGACAATACAATGAGCAGTTCTTC.

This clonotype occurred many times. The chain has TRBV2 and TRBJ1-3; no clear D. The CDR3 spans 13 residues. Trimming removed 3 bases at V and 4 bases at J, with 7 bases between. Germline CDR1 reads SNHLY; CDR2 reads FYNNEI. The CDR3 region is CASSDPTGNTIYF. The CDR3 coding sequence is TGTGCCAGCAGTGACCCGACAGGAAACACCATATATTTT.

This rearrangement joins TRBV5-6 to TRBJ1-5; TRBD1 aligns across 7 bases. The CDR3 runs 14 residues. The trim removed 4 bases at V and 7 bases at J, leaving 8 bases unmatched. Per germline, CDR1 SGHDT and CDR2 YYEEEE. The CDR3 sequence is CASSNRDSRQPQHF. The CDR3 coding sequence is TGTGCCAGCAGCAACCGGGACAGTAGACAGCCCCAGCATTTT.

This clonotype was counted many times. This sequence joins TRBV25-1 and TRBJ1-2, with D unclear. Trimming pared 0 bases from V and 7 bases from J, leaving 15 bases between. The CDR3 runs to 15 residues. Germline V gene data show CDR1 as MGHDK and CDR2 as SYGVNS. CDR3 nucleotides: TGTGCCAGCAGTGAATATGTGGCGGAATCCGGTGGCTACACCTTC. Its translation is CASSEYVAESGGYTF.

The CDR3 here is CASSLDRNEQFF. The CDR3 coding sequence is TGCGCCAGCAGCTTGGACAGGAATGAGCAGTTCTTC. The chain employs TRBV5-1 and TRBJ2-1; perhaps TRBD1 as D (5 bases). The length of the CDR3 is 12 residues. With 0 bases removed from V and 7 bases from J, the gap between germline ends came to 5 bases. Germline CDR1 SGHRS, CDR2 YFSETQ.

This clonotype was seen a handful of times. For the CDR3, the DNA is TGTGCCAGCAGTCACCGAGACCTTGGGTCTGGACAGCCCCAGCATTTT. It codes for CASSHRDLGSGQPQHF. The gene calls are TRBV6-5 and TRBJ1-5, with D hard to call. Germline-derived CDR1 and CDR2 are MNHEY and SVGAGI. The CDR3 extends over 16 amino acids. Trimming left V 5 bases short and J 7 bases short, with 21 bases between.

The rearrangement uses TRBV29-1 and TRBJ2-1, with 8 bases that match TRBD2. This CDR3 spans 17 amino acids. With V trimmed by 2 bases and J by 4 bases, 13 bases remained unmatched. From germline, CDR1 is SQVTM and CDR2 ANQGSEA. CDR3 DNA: TGCAGCGTTGAAACTACCAGCGGGGGACCCTCTTACAATGAGCAGTTCTTC. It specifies CSVETTSGGPSYNEQFF.

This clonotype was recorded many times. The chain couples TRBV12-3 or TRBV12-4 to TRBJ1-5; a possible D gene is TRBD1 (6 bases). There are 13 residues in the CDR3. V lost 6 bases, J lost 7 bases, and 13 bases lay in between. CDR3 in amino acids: CASRGDRYQPQHF. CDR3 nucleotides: TGTGCCAGCAGGGGAGACAGGTACCAGCCCCAGCATTTT.

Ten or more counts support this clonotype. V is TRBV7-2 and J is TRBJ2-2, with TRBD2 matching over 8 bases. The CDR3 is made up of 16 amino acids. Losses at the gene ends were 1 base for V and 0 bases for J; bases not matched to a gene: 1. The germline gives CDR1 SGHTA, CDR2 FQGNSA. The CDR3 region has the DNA TGTGCCAGCAGCTTAGTCGGGGGGGCGAACACCGGGGAGCTGTTTTTT. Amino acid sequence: CASSLVGGANTGELFF.